These 17 T cell receptor beta chains came from one sample sequenced in a study of T cell responses to AZD1222 COVID-19 vaccine. Profiled with immunoSEQ multiplex PCR; TCRdb holds only in-frame clones, not every one. This sample has approximately 120,000 clones, with approximately 80% found just once. Source: peripheral blood, taken 28 days after the second AZD1222 dose. The receptors here all came from an adult who received the AZD1222 COVID-19 vaccine.

This clone appeared a single time. The rearrangement uses TRBV3-1 (or the pseudogene TRBV3-2) and TRBJ2-1, with 11 bases lining up with TRBD2. J lost 0 bases, V lost 4 bases, and 5 bases had no gene match. CDR3 length: 17 amino acids. From germline, CDR1 is LGHDT and CDR2 YNNKEL (reference sequence). The CDR3 here is CASSPSLAGVSYNEQFF. The CDR3 bases are TGTGCCAGCAGCCCCTCACTAGCGGGGGTCTCCTACAATGAGCAGTTCTTC.

This sequence joins TRBV27 and TRBJ1-2; the match to TRBD1 covers 9 bases. V shed 3 bases, J shed 2 bases, and the junction held 7 bases outside the gene matches. The CDR3 has 16 residues. In germline, CDR1 is MNHEY, CDR2 SMNVEV (reference sequence). The DNA of the CDR3 is TGTGCCAGCAGTTTTCTAGGGACAGGGCAGAACTATGGCTACACCTTC. It encodes CASSFLGTGQNYGYTF.

The chain couples TRBV12-3 or TRBV12-4 to TRBJ2-1; unclear D gene. Trimming removed 6 bases from V and 6 bases from J, with 6 bases in between. The CDR3 is 11 amino acids. The CDR3 loop is CASSRINEQFF. In DNA, the CDR3 is TGTGCCAGCAGCCGTATCAATGAGCAGTTCTTC.

J is TRBJ2-3 and V is TRBV19, with 11 positions matching TRBD2. Looked up from germline, CDR1 is LNHDA and CDR2 is SQIVND (reference sequence). The V and J ends lost 5 bases and 1 base, in that order; junction bases with no gene match: 5. The CDR3 totals 16 residues. As DNA, the CDR3 is TGTGCCAGTAGTGTTAATAGCGGGGGGGGCACAGATACGCAGTATTTT. This translates into CASSVNSGGGTDTQYF.

V is TRBV6-5 and J is TRBJ2-5; no firm D call. The V end lost 3 bases, the J end lost 0 bases, and 2 bases lay between the germline ends. From germline, CDR1 is MNHEY and CDR2 SVGAGI. The CDR3 has 12 residues. The CDR3 bases are TGTGCCAGCAGTTATGACCAAGAGACCCAGTACTTC. Translating it yields CASSYDQETQYF.

V and J are TRBV27 and TRBJ2-6; possibly TRBD1 for D (5 bases). V lost 6 bases, J lost 0 bases, and 15 bases lay in between. The length of the CDR3 is 17 residues. The germline gives CDR1 MNHEY, CDR2 SMNVEV (reference sequence). The CDR3 sequence is CASRHRSLLSGANVLTF. CDR3 bases: TGTGCCAGCAGACACAGGTCCCTCCTCTCTGGGGCCAACGTCCTGACTTTC.

The V call is TRBV6-5, the J call TRBJ1-2; D call uncertain. The CDR3 is 13 residues long. Germline-derived CDR1 and CDR2 are MNHEY and SVGAGI. Trimming shortened V by 6 bases and J by 4 bases, and 12 bases separated the two germline ends. The CDR3 nucleotides read TGTGCCAGCAGCCCCAGTGACGGCTATGGCTACACCTTC. This codes for CASSPSDGYGYTF.

V usage is TRBV11-3 and J usage is TRBJ2-1; D remains unclear. Trimming left V 0 bases short and J 8 bases short, with 8 bases between. CDR1 and CDR2 (germline): SGHNT, YENEEA. CDR3 length: 13 residues. The CDR3 reads CASSLDLADEQFF. As DNA, the CDR3 is TGTGCCAGCAGCTTAGACTTAGCTGATGAGCAGTTCTTC.

The J gene is TRBJ1-4, the V gene TRBV5-1; 11 nucleotides align to TRBD1. The CDR3 covers 15 residues. Germline loops: CDR1 SGHRS, CDR2 YFSETQ. V shed 3 bases, J shed 4 bases, and the junction held 2 bases outside the gene matches. CDR3 bases: TGCGCCAGCAGCTGGACAGGGGGCGGTAATGAAAAACTGTTTTTT. Residues: CASSWTGGGNEKLFF.

The rearrangement links TRBV2 to TRBJ1-2; D might be TRBD1 (5 bases). The CDR3 is 12 amino acids. The V end was cut by 3 bases, the J end by 8 bases, with 10 bases between. CDR1 SNHLY and CDR2 FYNNEI come from the germline V gene. The CDR3: CASSDRAGGYTF. CDR3 sequence (DNA): TGTGCCAGCAGTGACAGGGCGGGAGGCTACACCTTC. The full variable domain, its missing parts supplied by reference TRBV2 and TRBJ1-2, is EPEVTQTPSHQVTQMGQEVILRCVPISNHLYFYWYRQILGQKVEFLVSFYNNEISEKSEIFDDQFSVERPDGSNFTLKIRSTKLEDSAMYFCASSDRAGGYTFGSGTRLTVV.

The chain uses TRBV29-1 and TRBJ2-2; either TRBD1 or TRBD2 may fit D (5 bases each). The CDR3 loop spans 14 amino acids. Deletions cut 1 base from V and 4 bases from J, with 10 bases between. Looked up from germline, CDR1 is SQVTM and CDR2 is ANQGSEA. The CDR3 sequence: CSVEVWDPTGELFF. The CDR3 nucleotides read TGCAGCGTTGAAGTGTGGGACCCCACCGGGGAGCTGTTTTTT.

In this sample, this clone turned up a few times. V gene TRBV29-1 combines with J gene TRBJ2-5; a possible D gene is TRBD2 (5 bases). With 4 bases removed from V and 1 base from J, the gap between germline ends came to 7 bases. The CDR3 runs to 12 residues. CDR1 is SQVTM and CDR2 is ANQGSEA in the germline V gene. The CDR3 is CSVVSGQETQYF. The CDR3 DNA is TGCAGCGTTGTAAGCGGCCAAGAGACCCAGTACTTC.

The chain uses TRBV9 and TRBJ2-7, with 7 bases that match TRBD1. Germline CDR1 reads SGDLS; CDR2 reads YYNGEE. Trimming at V came to 3 bases and at J to 2 bases, leaving 2 bases not matched to a gene. There are 13 residues in the CDR3. CDR3 amino acids: CASSADRAYEQYF. CDR3 in DNA: TGTGCCAGCAGCGCCGACAGGGCCTACGAGCAGTACTTC.

V is TRBV7-2 and J is TRBJ1-5; possibly TRBD1 for D (6 bases). Germline CDR1 reads SGHTA; CDR2 reads FQGNSA. V lost 5 bases, J lost 6 bases, and 17 bases lay in between. There are 15 residues in the CDR3. The CDR3 protein is CASSILGHSSQPQHF. The CDR3 DNA follows: TGTGCCAGCAGCATACTGGGACACTCCAGTCAGCCCCAGCATTTT.

The chain carries TRBV5-1 and TRBJ2-5; D is unresolved. From germline, CDR1 is SGHRS and CDR2 YFSETQ. V lost 7 bases to trimming and J lost 5 bases, with 12 bases between them. The CDR3 is 12 amino acids. The CDR3 protein is CASGGVSETQYF. The CDR3, as DNA: TGCGCCAGCGGTGGGGTTTCGGAGACCCAGTACTTC. Variable domain in full (rest from reference TRBV5-1 and TRBJ2-5): KAGVTQTPRYLIKTRGQQVTLSCSPISGHRSVSWYQQTPGQGLQFLFEYFSETQRNKGNFPGRFSGRQFSNSRSEMNVSTLELGDSALYLCASGGVSETQYFGPGTRLLVL.

The chain combines TRBV7-2 with TRBJ2-1; 7 nucleotides agree with TRBD1. The CDR3 runs to 15 residues. V was clipped by 2 bases and J by 10 bases; unmatched bases: 11. Germline values: CDR1 SGHTA, CDR2 FQGNSA. The CDR3 loop is CASSLTGVGTGEQFF. The CDR3 DNA sequence: TGTGCCAGCAGCTTAACAGGGGTTGGTACGGGAGAGCAGTTCTTC.

The chain combines TRBV6-5 with TRBJ1-2, with D maybe TRBD1 (6 bases). The CDR3 spans 14 residues. Per germline, CDR1 MNHEY and CDR2 SVGAGI. Trimming cost V 6 bases and J 8 bases, with 19 bases left between them. The CDR3 region is CASRPDRTRLGYTF. DNA for the CDR3: TGTGCCAGCAGACCCGACAGGACCCGCTTGGGCTACACCTTC.